These 2 T cell receptor beta chains were all obtained from the same sample, sequenced in a study of response to subunit inactivated influenza vaccine. In TCRdb, the RT-PCR reads were re-called with MiXCR into one record per CDR3 protein. The repertoire holds 290,000 or so distinct CDR3 sequences, with about 20% as singletons. Specimen: PBMCs from blood, collected less than 22 months after vaccination. These receptors were taken from a man between 50 and 70 years old who received an inactivated influenza vaccine.

J is TRBJ2-1 and V is TRBV28; a weak D match, TRBD2 (6 bases). This CDR3 has 14 residues. V was cut by 8 bases and J by 6 bases, with 17 bases left in between. Germline V gene data show CDR1 as MDHEN and CDR2 as SYDVKM. This CDR3 is CASSLAGSLNEQFF. CDR3 in DNA: TGTGCCAGCTCCCTCGCGGGGAGTCTCAATGAGCAGTTCTTC.

This clonotype has only a few counts. The rearrangement links TRBV7-2 to TRBJ1-1; no clear D. The CDR3 has 15 amino acids. CDR1 is SGHTA and CDR2 is FQGNSA in the germline V gene. Deletions cut 5 bases from V and 0 bases from J, with 13 bases between. The CDR3 region is CASSPSPIMNTEAFF. DNA for the CDR3: TGTGCCAGCAGCCCTAGCCCTATAATGAACACTGAAGCTTTCTTT.